The clone carrying this TCR beta chain showed up many times. What it binds is not known. The sample comes from a study of blood T cells in healthy people across ages. Findings and limits, study-wide: Older age went with lower TCR beta diversity per million T cells, in a roughly linear way.

A second PCR, run for about 7 to 11 cycles, used a sample-barcoded 5' primer plus a J-beta primer mix. TCRdb used MiXCR to reprocess the 5' RACE reads, holding one entry per CDR3 protein. The sample includes about 720,000 distinct CDR3 sequences, 20% to 25% of them seen just once. Trimming shortened V by 6 bases and J by 0 bases, and 15 bases separated the two germline ends. The CDR3 spans 15 residues. Sequenced: blood. This receptor was obtained from a man in his 70s in good health. The genes are TRBV12-3 or TRBV12-4 and TRBJ2-7; weak D call: TRBD2 (6 bases). CDR3: CASSPPGLSSYEQYF. The CDR3 bases are TGTGCCAGCAGCCCGCCGGGACTCTCCTCCTACGAGCAGTACTTC.